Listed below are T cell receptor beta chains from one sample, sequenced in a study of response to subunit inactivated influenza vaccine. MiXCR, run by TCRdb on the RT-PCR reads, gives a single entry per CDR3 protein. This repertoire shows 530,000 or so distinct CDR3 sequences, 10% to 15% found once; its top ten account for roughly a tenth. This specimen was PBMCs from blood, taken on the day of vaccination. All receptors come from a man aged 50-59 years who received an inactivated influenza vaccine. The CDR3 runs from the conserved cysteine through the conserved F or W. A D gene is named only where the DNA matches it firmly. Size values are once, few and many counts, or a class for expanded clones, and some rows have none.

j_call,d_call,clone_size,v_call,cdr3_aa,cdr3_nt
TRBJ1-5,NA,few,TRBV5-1,CASSGGSDQPQHF,TGCGCCAGCAGCGGGGGGTCGGATCAGCCCCAGCATTTT
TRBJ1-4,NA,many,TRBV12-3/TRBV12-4,CASSNQAGVQVF,TGTGCCAGCAGCAACCAAGCGGGAGTTCAGGTTTTT
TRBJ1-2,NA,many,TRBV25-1,CASSERGAYGYTF,TGTGCCAGCAGTGAAAGGGGCGCCTATGGCTACACCTTC
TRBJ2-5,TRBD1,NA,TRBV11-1,CASSSQGQKETQYF,TGTGCCAGCAGCTCCCAGGGACAGAAAGAGACCCAGTACTTC
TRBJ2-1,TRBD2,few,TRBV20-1,CSARIAGDFYNEQFF,TGCAGTGCTAGGATTGCGGGGGATTTCTACAATGAGCAGTTCTTC
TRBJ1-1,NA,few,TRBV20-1,CSAKGNRGGGTEAFF,TGCAGTGCTAAGGGCAATCGGGGAGGGGGAACTGAAGCTTTCTTT
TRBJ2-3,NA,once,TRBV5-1,CASSGTPGPRNTQYF,TGCGCCAGCAGCGGAACTCCGGGGCCCCGAAATACGCAGTATTTT
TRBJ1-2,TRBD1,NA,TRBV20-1,CSAAGQHFGGYTF,TGCAGTGCGGCGGGACAGCACTTCGGGGGCTACACCTTC
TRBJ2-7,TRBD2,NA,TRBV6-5,CASSYDGGSPHEQYF,TGTGCCAGCAGTTACGACGGCGGGAGCCCCCACGAGCAGTACTTC
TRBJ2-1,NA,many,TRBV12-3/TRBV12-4,CASSLEGVQYNEQFF,TGTGCCAGCAGTTTAGAGGGAGTTCAATACAATGAGCAGTTCTTC
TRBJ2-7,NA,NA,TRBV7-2,CASSPDRPLGEQYF,TGTGCCAGCAGCCCAGACCGGCCCCTGGGGGAGCAGTACTTC
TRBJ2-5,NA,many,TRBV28,CASKGALKTQYF,TGTGCCAGCAAAGGAGCCCTAAAGACCCAGTACTTC
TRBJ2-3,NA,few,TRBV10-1,CASSGGTPGPDTQYF,TGCGCCAGCAGTGGGGGGACCCCGGGCCCAGATACGCAGTATTTT
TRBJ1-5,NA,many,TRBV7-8,CASSPGSGSNQPQHF,TGTGCCAGCAGCCCAGGGTCAGGTAGCAATCAGCCCCAGCATTTT
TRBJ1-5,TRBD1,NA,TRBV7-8,CASSLSGTAYNQPQHF,TGTGCCAGCAGCTTATCCGGGACAGCTTACAATCAGCCCCAGCATTTT
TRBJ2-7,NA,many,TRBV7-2,CASSPVSYEQYF,TGTGCCAGCAGCCCCGTCTCCTACGAGCAGTACTTC
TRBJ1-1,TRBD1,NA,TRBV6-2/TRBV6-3,CASRSQGYTEAFF,TGTGCCAGCAGGTCACAGGGGTACACTGAAGCTTTCTTT
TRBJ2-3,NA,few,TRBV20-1,CSARVTAPSTDTQYF,TGCAGTGCTAGAGTTACGGCGCCTAGCACAGATACGCAGTATTTT
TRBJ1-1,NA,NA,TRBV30,CAGGGYTEAFF,TGTGCCGGGGGGGGGTACACTGAAGCTTTCTTT
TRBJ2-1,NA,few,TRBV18,CASSPTQGHRSYNEQFF,TGTGCCAGCTCACCAACACAGGGACACCGCTCCTACAATGAGCAGTTCTTC
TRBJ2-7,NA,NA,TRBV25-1,CASSLHHSYEQYF,TGTGCCAGCAGTCTACACCATTCCTACGAGCAGTACTTC
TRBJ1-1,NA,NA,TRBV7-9,CASSLRAGDTEAFF,TGTGCCAGCAGCTTAAGGGCTGGGGACACTGAAGCTTTCTTT
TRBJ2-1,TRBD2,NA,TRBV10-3,CAIGTSGNFNEQFF,TGTGCCATCGGGACTAGCGGGAATTTTAATGAGCAGTTCTTC
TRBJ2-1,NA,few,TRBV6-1,CASTRSGSYNEQFF,TGTGCCAGCACCCGGTCAGGATCTTACAATGAGCAGTTCTTC
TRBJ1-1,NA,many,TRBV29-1,CSVEGPGGGAFF,TGCAGCGTTGAAGGACCGGGGGGGGGAGCTTTCTTT
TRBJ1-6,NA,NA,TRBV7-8,CASSLATTGLSPLHF,TGTGCCAGCAGCTTAGCCACCACAGGGTTATCACCCCTCCACTTT
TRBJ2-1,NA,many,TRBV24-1,CATANSEGHYNEQFF,TGTGCCACCGCCAACTCAGAGGGTCATTACAATGAGCAGTTCTTC
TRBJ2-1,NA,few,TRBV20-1,CSAREPGRMIRHEQFF,TGCAGTGCTAGAGAGCCGGGACGAATGATCCGACATGAGCAGTTCTTC
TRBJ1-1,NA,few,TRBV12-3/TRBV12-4,CASSSTYVWGGMNTEAFF,TGTGCCAGCAGTTCGACCTACGTTTGGGGCGGGATGAACACTGAAGCTTTCTTT
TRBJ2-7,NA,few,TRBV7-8,CASSSRFGGLYEQYF,TGTGCCAGCAGCTCTAGGTTCGGCGGATTATACGAGCAGTACTTC
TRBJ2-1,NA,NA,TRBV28,CATRLARRNNEQFF,TGTGCCACCAGGCTAGCGAGACGGAACAATGAGCAGTTCTTC
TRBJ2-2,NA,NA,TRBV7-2,CASSFSRRKELFF,TGTGCCAGCAGCTTTTCACGGCGCAAGGAGCTGTTTTTT
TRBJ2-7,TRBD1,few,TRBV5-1,CASNAGGQVYEQYF,TGCGCCAGCAACGCCGGGGGACAGGTCTACGAGCAGTACTTC
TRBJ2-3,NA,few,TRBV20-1,CSARWRAGLSTDTQYF,TGCAGTGCAAGATGGAGGGCGGGTCTTAGCACAGATACGCAGTATTTT
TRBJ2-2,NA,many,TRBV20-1,CSASRGSAYTGELFF,TGCAGTGCCAGTCGGGGGAGCGCTTACACCGGGGAGCTGTTTTTT
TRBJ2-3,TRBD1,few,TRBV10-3,CAIQGAQGTDTQYF,TGTGCCATACAGGGGGCGCAGGGCACAGATACGCAGTATTTT
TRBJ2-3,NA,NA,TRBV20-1,CSARDGRVTDTQYF,TGCAGTGCTAGAGACGGCAGAGTCACAGATACGCAGTATTTT
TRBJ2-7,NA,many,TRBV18,CASSPPAASYEQYF,TGTGCCAGCTCACCACCGGCAGCATCCTACGAGCAGTACTTC
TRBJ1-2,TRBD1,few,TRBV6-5,CASSYRGQGYGYTF,TGTGCCAGCAGTTACCGGGGACAGGGCTATGGCTACACCTTC
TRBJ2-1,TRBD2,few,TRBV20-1,CSARRWGLAKGSYNEQFF,TGCAGTGCTAGAAGATGGGGACTAGCCAAAGGGTCCTACAATGAGCAGTTCTTC
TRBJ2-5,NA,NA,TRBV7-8,CASSSGQPETQYF,TGTGCCAGCAGCTCCGGACAGCCCGAGACCCAGTACTTC
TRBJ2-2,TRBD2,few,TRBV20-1,CSARLAGLRGELFF,TGCAGTGCTAGACTAGCGGGGCTGCGGGGGGAGCTGTTTTTT
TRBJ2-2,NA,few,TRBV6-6,CASSYLRTATGELFF,TGTGCCAGCAGTTACCTACGGACAGCCACCGGGGAGCTGTTTTTT
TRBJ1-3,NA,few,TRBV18,CASSSSKSSFSGNTIYF,TGTGCCAGCTCATCATCCAAATCCTCATTCTCTGGAAACACCATATATTTT
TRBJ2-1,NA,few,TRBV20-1,CSARGEGRGYNEQFF,TGCAGTGCTAGAGGGGAGGGAAGGGGGTACAATGAGCAGTTCTTC
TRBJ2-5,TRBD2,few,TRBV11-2,CAVRLAGNQETQYF,TGTGCTGTCAGACTAGCGGGGAACCAAGAGACCCAGTACTTC
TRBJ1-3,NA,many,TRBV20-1,CSARNSGNTIYF,TGCAGTGCTAGAAATTCTGGAAACACCATATATTTT
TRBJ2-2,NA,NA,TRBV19,CASMKKNTGELFF,TGTGCCAGTATGAAAAAAAACACCGGGGAGCTGTTTTTT